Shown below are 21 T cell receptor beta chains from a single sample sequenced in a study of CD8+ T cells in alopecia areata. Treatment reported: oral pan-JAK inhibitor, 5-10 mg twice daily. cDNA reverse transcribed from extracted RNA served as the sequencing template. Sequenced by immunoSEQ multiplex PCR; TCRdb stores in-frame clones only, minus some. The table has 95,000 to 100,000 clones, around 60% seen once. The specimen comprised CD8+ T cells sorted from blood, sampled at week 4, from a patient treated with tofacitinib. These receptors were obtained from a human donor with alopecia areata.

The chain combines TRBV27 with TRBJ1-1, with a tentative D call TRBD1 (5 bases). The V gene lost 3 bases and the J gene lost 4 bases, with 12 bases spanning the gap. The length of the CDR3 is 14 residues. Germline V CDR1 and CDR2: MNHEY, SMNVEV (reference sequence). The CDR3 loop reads CASSLTVGGTEAFF. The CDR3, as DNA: TGTGCCAGCAGTTTGACGGTTGGGGGCACTGAAGCTTTCTTT.

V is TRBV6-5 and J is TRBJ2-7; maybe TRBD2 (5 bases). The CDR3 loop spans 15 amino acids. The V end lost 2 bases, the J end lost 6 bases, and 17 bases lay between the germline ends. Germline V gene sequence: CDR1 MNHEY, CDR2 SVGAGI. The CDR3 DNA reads TGTGCCAGCAGTTACGGATCCATGGGAGTCGGCGAGCAGTACTTC. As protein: CASSYGSMGVGEQYF.

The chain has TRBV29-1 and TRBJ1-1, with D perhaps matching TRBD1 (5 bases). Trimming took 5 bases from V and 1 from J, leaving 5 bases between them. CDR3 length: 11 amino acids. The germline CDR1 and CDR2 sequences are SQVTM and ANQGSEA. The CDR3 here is CSVQGNTEAFF. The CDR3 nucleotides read TGCAGCGTTCAGGGGAACACTGAAGCTTTCTTT.

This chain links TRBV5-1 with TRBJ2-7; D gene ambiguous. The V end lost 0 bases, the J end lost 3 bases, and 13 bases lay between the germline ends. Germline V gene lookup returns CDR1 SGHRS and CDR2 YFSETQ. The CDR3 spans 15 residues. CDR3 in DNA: TGCGCCAGCAGCTTGGATAGGGCAGAAGGCTACGAGCAGTACTTC. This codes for CASSLDRAEGYEQYF.

The CDR3 is CASSLGTSGNYGYTF. CDR3 bases: TGTGCCAGCAGCTTAGGGACTTCGGGGAACTATGGCTACACCTTC. The rearrangement uses TRBV7-9 and TRBJ1-2; D unclear. The length of the CDR3 is 15 residues. Germline CDR1 and CDR2: SEHNR and FQNEAQ (reference sequence). V was cut by 1 base and J by 2 bases, with 11 bases left in between.

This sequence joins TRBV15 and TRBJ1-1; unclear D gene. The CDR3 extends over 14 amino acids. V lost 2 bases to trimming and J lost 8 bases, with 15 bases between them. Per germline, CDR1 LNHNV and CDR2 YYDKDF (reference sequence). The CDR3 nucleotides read TGTGCCACCAGCAGACAACGCATCGGGGAAGAAGCTTTCTTT. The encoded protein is CATSRQRIGEEAFF.

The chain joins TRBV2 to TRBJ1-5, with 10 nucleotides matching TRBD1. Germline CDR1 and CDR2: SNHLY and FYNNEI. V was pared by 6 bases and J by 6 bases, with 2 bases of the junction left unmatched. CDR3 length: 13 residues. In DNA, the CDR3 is TGTGCCAGCAGGACAGGGGGCAGTCAGCCCCAGCATTTT. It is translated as CASRTGGSQPQHF. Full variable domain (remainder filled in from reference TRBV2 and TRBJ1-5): EPEVTQTPSHQVTQMGQEVILRCVPISNHLYFYWYRQILGQKVEFLVSFYNNEISEKSEIFDDQFSVERPDGSNFTLKIRSTKLEDSAMYFCASRTGGSQPQHFGDGTRLSIL.

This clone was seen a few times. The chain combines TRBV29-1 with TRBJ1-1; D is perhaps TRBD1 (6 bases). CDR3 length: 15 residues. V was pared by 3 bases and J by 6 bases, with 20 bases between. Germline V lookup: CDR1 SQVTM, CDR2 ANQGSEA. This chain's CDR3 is CSVDFSSRGDPEAFF. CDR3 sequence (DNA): TGCAGCGTTGATTTCTCGAGTAGGGGGGACCCTGAAGCTTTCTTT. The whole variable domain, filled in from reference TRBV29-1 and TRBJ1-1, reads SAVISQKPSRDICQRGTSLTIQCQVDSQVTMMFWYRQQPGQSLTLIATANQGSEATYESGFVIDKFPISRPNLTFSTLTVSNMSPEDSSIYLCSVDFSSRGDPEAFFGQGTRLTVV.

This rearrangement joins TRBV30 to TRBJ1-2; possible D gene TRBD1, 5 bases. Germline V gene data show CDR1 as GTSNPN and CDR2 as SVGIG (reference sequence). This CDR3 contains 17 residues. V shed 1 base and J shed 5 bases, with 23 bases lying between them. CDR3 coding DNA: TGTGCCTGGAGTGCAAACCATTGGGGCAGGGATGGGTATGGCTACACCTTC. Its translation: CAWSANHWGRDGYGYTF.

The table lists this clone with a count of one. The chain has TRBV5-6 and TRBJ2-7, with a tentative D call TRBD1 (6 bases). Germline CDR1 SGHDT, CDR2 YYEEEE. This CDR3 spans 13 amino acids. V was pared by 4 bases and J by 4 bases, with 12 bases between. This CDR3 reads CASSLSGAYEQYF. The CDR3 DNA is TGTGCCAGCAGCCTGTCAGGGGCTTACGAGCAGTACTTC.

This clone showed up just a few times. CDR3 region: CASSPGGYNEQFF. The CDR3 DNA reads TGTGCCAGTAGTCCAGGGGGTTACAATGAGCAGTTCTTC. This sequence joins TRBV19 and TRBJ2-1; the match to TRBD1 covers 7 bases. CDR3 length: 13 amino acids. Per germline, CDR1 LNHDA and CDR2 SQIVND (reference sequence). With V trimmed by 5 bases and J by 4 bases, 2 bases remained unmatched.

The CDR3 protein is CASSGGILILNEQFF. The CDR3 bases are TGTGCCAGCAGTGGCGGAATTCTAATTTTAAATGAGCAGTTCTTC. This rearrangement joins TRBV2 to TRBJ2-1, with D uncertain. CDR1 and CDR2 from the germline V gene are SNHLY and FYNNEI. V was shortened by 4 bases and J by 7 bases, with 17 bases between the two germline ends. There are 15 residues in the CDR3.

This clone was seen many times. The CDR3 sequence is CASSISETNEKLFF. Written as DNA, the CDR3 is TGTGCCAGTAGTATTTCAGAAACTAATGAAAAACTGTTTTTT. J is TRBJ1-4 and V is TRBV19; D gene unclear. Trimming removed 3 bases from V and 1 base from J, with 6 bases in between. Germline CDR1 is LNHDA and CDR2 is SQIVND (reference sequence). The CDR3 contains 14 residues.

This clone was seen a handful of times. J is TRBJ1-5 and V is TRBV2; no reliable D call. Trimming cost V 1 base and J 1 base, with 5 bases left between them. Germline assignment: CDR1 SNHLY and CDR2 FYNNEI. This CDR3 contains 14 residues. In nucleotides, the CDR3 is TGTGCCAGCAGTGAAGGTGGGAGCAATCAGCCCCAGCATTTT. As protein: CASSEGGSNQPQHF. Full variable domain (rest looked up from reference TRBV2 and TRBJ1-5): EPEVTQTPSHQVTQMGQEVILRCVPISNHLYFYWYRQILGQKVEFLVSFYNNEISEKSEIFDDQFSVERPDGSNFTLKIRSTKLEDSAMYFCASSEGGSNQPQHFGDGTRLSIL.

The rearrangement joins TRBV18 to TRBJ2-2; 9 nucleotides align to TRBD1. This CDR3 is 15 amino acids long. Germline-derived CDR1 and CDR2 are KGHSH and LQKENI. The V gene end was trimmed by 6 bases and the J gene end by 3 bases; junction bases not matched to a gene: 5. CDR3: CASSQQGAYTGELFF. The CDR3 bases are TGTGCCAGCTCCCAACAGGGGGCTTACACCGGGGAGCTGTTTTTT.

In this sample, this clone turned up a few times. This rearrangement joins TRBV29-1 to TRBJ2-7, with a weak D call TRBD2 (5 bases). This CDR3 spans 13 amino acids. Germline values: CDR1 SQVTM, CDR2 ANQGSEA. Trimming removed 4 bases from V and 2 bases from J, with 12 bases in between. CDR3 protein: CSVAGTDAYEQYF. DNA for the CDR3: TGCAGCGTTGCGGGAACGGATGCCTACGAGCAGTACTTC.

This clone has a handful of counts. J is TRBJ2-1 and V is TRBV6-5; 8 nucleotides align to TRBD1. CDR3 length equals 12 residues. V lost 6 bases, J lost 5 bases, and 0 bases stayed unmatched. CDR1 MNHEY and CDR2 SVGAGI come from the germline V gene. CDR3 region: CASRQGDNEQFF. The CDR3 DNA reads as TGTGCCAGCAGACAGGGGGACAATGAGCAGTTCTTC.

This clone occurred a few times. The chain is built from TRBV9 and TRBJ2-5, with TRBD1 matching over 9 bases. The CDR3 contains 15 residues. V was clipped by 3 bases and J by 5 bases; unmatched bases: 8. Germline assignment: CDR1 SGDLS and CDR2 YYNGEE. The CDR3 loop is CASSASGTGWETQYF. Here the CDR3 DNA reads TGTGCCAGCAGCGCCTCCGGGACAGGGTGGGAGACCCAGTACTTC.

The CDR3 bases are TGCAGCGTTTACGGGGGCCAAGAGACCCAGTACTTC. This codes for CSVYGGQETQYF. The chain uses TRBV29-1 and TRBJ2-5; maybe TRBD2 (6 bases). The length of the CDR3 is 12 residues. CDR1 is SQVTM, CDR2 ANQGSEA, per germline. The V end lost 5 bases, the J end lost 1 base, and 8 bases lay between the germline ends.

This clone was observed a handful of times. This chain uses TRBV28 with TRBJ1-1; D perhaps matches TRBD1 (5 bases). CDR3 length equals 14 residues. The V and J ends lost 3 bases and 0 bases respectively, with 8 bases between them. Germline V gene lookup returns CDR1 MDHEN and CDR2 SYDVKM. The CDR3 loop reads CASSFRGVNTEAFF. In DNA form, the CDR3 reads TGTGCCAGCAGTTTCCGGGGGGTGAACACTGAAGCTTTCTTT.

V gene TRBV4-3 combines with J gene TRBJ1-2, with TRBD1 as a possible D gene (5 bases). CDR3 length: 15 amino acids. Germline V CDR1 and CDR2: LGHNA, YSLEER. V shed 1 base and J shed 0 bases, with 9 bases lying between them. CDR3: CASSQGQGSNYGYTF. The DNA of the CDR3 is TGCGCCAGCAGCCAAGGTCAGGGATCTAACTATGGCTACACCTTC.